This T cell receptor (beta chain) was sequenced in a study of blood T cell repertoires in COVID-19 (dated by TCRdb to the early 2020s). With regard to the full study: Samples from collaborators originated in the United States, Italy and Spain and spanned both the acute and convalescent phases of COVID-19. The prospective study material was composed of cDNA or gDNA derived from T cells, B-cell-depleted T cells, or PBMCs. The repertoires were released in a freely available public database intended as a resource for research on the immune response to SARS-CoV-2. Subjects who had been exposed to COVID-19, were actively infected with it, or had recovered from it provided the deeply sampled blood TCRbeta repertoires that made up the dataset. Where HLA class I and class II types were available, the types were taken from metadata supplied by the sample provider, not from assay-based typing. Sample metadata almost always included a de-identified subject ID, COVID-19 status, age in years and sex. Samples were obtained from the ongoing ImmuneRACE study (first 160 participants) and from approximately 1,200 subjects provided by 6 global collaborators.

As to this clone: Its antigen is unknown. Per-base quality was not reported, and no clone a single base away is much larger than it.

Each collaborating institution followed its own protocols to collect whole blood in K2EDTA tubes. For TCRbeta analysis, collaborators shipped samples as frozen whole blood, isolated PBMCs, or DNA extracted from either of those sample types. TCRbeta CDR3 regions were amplified from genomic DNA by means of the immunoSEQ Assay, a bias-controlled multiplex PCR. Per the original workflow: The number of nucleated cells in each sample was estimated by amplification of reference gene primers within the assay. Sequence reads were collapsed and filtered to measure the absolute abundance of every unique TCRbeta CDR3 rearrangement. For each sample, productive Simpson clonality was calculated as the square root of Simpson's diversity index across productive rearrangements. Imported from immuneACCESS, the table was reduced by TCRdb to in-frame sequences with V and J called. These copies leave out some clones; in studies compared against another copy, an unresolved V gene accounts for under half, and the cause of the remainder is not known. The V and J calls and clone size were taken over from that table, and D and trimming were inferred from the DNA. The sample contains 90,000 to 120,000 clones, around 80% of them found a single time. Around 4.5% of the sample belongs to the ten largest clones.

The CDR3 runs 14 amino acids, cysteine and phenylalanine included. Just CDR3 DNA is preserved here, 42 bases in frame from base 1. Relative to germline, V is missing 2 bases and J is missing 6 bases, with 4 bases of the junction outside any gene match. For CDR1 and CDR2, the germline V gene (reference sequence) lists MNHEY and SMNVEV. What the authors observed across the whole study: Clinical and demographic metadata were provided uncurated, with the amount varying by source and participant.

The rearranged segments are TRBV27 and TRBJ2-7; a stretch of 10 junction bases matches TRBD1. This TCR was recovered from a man between 65 and 85 years old with acute or convalescent COVID-19. The sample was peripheral blood. The CDR3 region: CASSLKRTGGEQYF. In nucleotide form, the sequence is TGTGCCAGCAGTTTAAAGCGGACAGGGGGCGAGCAGTACTTC.